The clone carrying this T cell receptor (beta chain) was detected only once. The CDR3 length is 15 residues. The germline V gene has CDR1 MDHEN and CDR2 SYDVKM. Trimming stripped 11 bases from V and 2 bases from J, with 21 bases between. Synthetic spike-ins, TCR analog templates, were added into each PCR. Produced via immunoSEQ multiplex PCR; TCRdb's table is partial and in-frame only. There are about 56,000 clones in the sample; 65% to 90% occur only once, and around a sixth lies in the top ten. The sample is drawn from a study of PD-L1 blockade in urothelial cancer. As to time point: pretreatment peripheral blood. Patients presented with locally advanced or metastatic urothelial carcinoma.

The chain joins TRBV28 to TRBJ1-2; D is unclear. Sequencing used PBMCs, obtained around atezolizumab (anti-PD-L1) treatment. The sequence came from a man in his sixties or seventies with urothelial cancer. CDR3 bases: TGTGCCTCCCACGGGGTCTTTCGCTCCAACTATGGCTACACCTTC. Its translation: CASHGVFRSNYGYTF.